Presented here are 26 T cell receptor beta chains from one specimen sequenced in a study of blood T cell repertoires in COVID-19. The table came from immunoSEQ multiplex PCR; TCRdb's copy has only in-frame clones and leaves some out. Here the sample spans about 42,000 clones, 70% to 80% being singletons. Sequenced material: peripheral blood. These receptors were taken from a woman aged 70-85 years with acute or convalescent COVID-19.

V and J are TRBV6-5 and TRBJ2-7; either TRBD1 or TRBD2 may supply D (6 bases each). V was pared by 10 bases and J by 3 bases, with 19 bases between. Germline V lookup: CDR1 MNHEY, CDR2 SVGAGI. This CDR3 spans 14 amino acids. The CDR3 here is CATRRGLQRYEQYF. The CDR3 DNA follows: TGTGCCACCAGGAGGGGGTTACAACGCTACGAGCAGTACTTC.

The chain combines TRBV19 with TRBJ1-5; the D gene is possibly TRBD1 (5 bases). The CDR3 covers 15 residues. From germline, CDR1 is LNHDA and CDR2 SQIVND (reference sequence). V was trimmed by 0 bases and J by 6 bases, leaving 12 bases between them. The CDR3 here is CASSIDRGLIQPQHF. The CDR3 nucleotides read TGTGCCAGTAGTATAGACCGGGGGTTAATTCAGCCCCAGCATTTT.

This chain joins TRBV2 and TRBJ2-7; 8 nucleotides line up with TRBD2. Germline CDR1 and CDR2: SNHLY and FYNNEI. V lost 5 bases, J lost 8 bases, and 8 bases stayed unmatched. The CDR3 loop spans 13 amino acids. The CDR3 spells CASSPSASGQQYF. DNA of the CDR3: TGTGCCAGCAGTCCCTCGGCTAGCGGGCAGCAGTACTTC.

The rearrangement joins TRBV19 to TRBJ1-1; no definite D call. The CDR3 loop spans 14 amino acids. CDR1 is LNHDA and CDR2 is SQIVND in the germline V gene (reference sequence). Trimming removed 10 bases at V and 1 base at J, with 16 bases between. The CDR3 loop reads CATRTGHQNTEAFF. DNA of the CDR3: TGTGCCACCCGAACGGGTCATCAGAACACTGAAGCTTTCTTT.

The chain joins TRBV18 to TRBJ1-2; 7 nucleotides agree with TRBD1. CDR3 length: 16 residues. Germline loops: CDR1 KGHSH, CDR2 LQKENI. J lost 4 bases, V lost 3 bases, and 11 bases had no gene match. CDR3 loop: CASSPDTPGQSYGYTF. The CDR3 nucleotides read TGTGCCAGCTCACCCGATACCCCGGGACAGAGCTATGGCTACACCTTC.

The chain has TRBV6-5 and TRBJ2-3; unclear D gene. The germline V and J ends were trimmed by 6 bases and 2 bases, with 12 bases remaining between them. CDR3 length equals 14 residues. Germline CDR1 and CDR2: MNHEY and SVGAGI. The chain's CDR3 is CASSQNLVTDTQYF. The CDR3 region has the DNA TGTGCCAGCAGCCAAAATCTAGTCACAGATACGCAGTATTTT.

This clone was detected a few times. The genes are TRBV6-1 and TRBJ2-7, with TRBD2 identical over 13 bases. The J segment lost 13 bases and the V segment lost 0 bases, leaving 6 bases of the junction unmatched. Germline V gene sequence: CDR1 MNHNS, CDR2 SASEGT. The CDR3 has 14 amino acids. Here the CDR3 reads CASSEAGTSGKSYF. CDR3 DNA sequence: TGTGCCAGCAGTGAAGCAGGGACTAGCGGGAAATCCTACTTC.

V and J are TRBV3-1 (or the pseudogene TRBV3-2) and TRBJ2-3, with D uncertain. V lost 4 bases, J lost 2 bases, and 7 bases lay in between. Germline-derived CDR1 and CDR2 are LGHDT and YNNKEL (reference sequence). The CDR3 is 13 residues long. CDR3 nucleotide sequence: TGTGCCAGCAGCCCCCAGGCCACAGATACGCAGTATTTT. Its protein product is CASSPQATDTQYF.

The chain links TRBV6-6 to TRBJ1-5, with D possibly matching TRBD1 (6 bases). Per the germline V gene, CDR1 is MNHNY and CDR2 is SVGAGI (reference sequence). The CDR3 length is 13 residues. Trimming stripped 6 bases from V and 5 bases from J, with 11 bases between. The CDR3 sequence is CASSHRADQPQHF. Written as DNA, the CDR3 is TGTGCCAGCAGCCACAGGGCGGATCAGCCCCAGCATTTT.

The chain carries TRBV28 and TRBJ1-5, with TRBD1 matching over 7 bases. This CDR3 is built from 16 residues. Germline trimming cut 5 bases from V and 1 base from J; bases unmatched to any gene: 8. Germline V lookup: CDR1 MDHEN, CDR2 SYDVKM. The CDR3 loop is CASSLPQGISNQPQHF. CDR3 in DNA: TGTGCCAGCAGTCTACCACAGGGGATAAGCAATCAGCCCCAGCATTTT.

This clone was counted a few times. The chain carries TRBV19 and TRBJ1-4, with 10 bases that match TRBD1. Germline values: CDR1 LNHDA, CDR2 SQIVND (reference sequence). J gave up 8 bases and V 6 bases, and 6 bases lay outside the gene matches. This CDR3 has 14 residues. The CDR3 DNA is TGTGCCAGTAGCCCGGGACAGGGGAGCGAAAAACTGTTTTTT. The encoded protein is CASSPGQGSEKLFF.

This clone was seen only a few times. Written as DNA, the CDR3 is TGTGCCAGCAGCTCCCCAAATACTCGCACTGAAGCTTTCTTT. This encodes CASSSPNTRTEAFF. V and J are TRBV13 and TRBJ1-1; D is undetermined. Germline CDR1 and CDR2: PRHDT and FYEKMQ (reference sequence). With 4 bases removed from V and 4 bases from J, the gap between germline ends came to 13 bases. The CDR3 consists of 14 residues.

The sample holds a few counts of this clone. The chain combines TRBV5-1 with TRBJ2-3, with a weak D call TRBD1 (6 bases). In germline, CDR1 is SGHRS, CDR2 YFSETQ. Trimming shortened V by 1 base and J by 1 base, and 13 bases separated the two germline ends. This CDR3 is built from 16 residues. The CDR3, as DNA: TGCGCCAGCAGCTTGTTGGGGGCGCAGGGCACAGATACGCAGTATTTT. This gives the protein CASSLLGAQGTDTQYF.

Here the CDR3 reads CASSLRGIFGRNTEAFF. The CDR3 nucleotides read TGTGCCAGCAGCCTCCGGGGGATTTTCGGGAGGAACACTGAAGCTTTCTTT. The rearrangement links TRBV5-4 to TRBJ1-1, with D perhaps matching TRBD1 (5 bases). V was trimmed by 4 bases and J by 1 base, leaving 20 bases between them. This CDR3 region has 17 residues. Germline lookup yields CDR1 SGHNT and CDR2 YYREEE (reference sequence).

The rearrangement links TRBV5-6 to TRBJ1-1; D perhaps matches TRBD1 (6 bases). Trimming removed 2 bases from V and 0 bases from J, with 8 bases in between. The CDR3 contains 14 residues. The germline CDR1 and CDR2 sequences are SGHDT and YYEEEE. CDR3 sequence: CASSFGTLNTEAFF. Here the CDR3 DNA reads TGTGCCAGCAGCTTTGGGACACTGAACACTGAAGCTTTCTTT. Full variable domain (outside the CDR3, taken from reference TRBV5-6 and TRBJ1-1): DAGVTQSPTHLIKTRGQQVTLRCSPKSGHDTVSWYQQALGQGPQFIFQYYEEEERQRGNFPDRFSGHQFPNYSSELNVNALLLGDSALYLCASSFGTLNTEAFFGQGTRLTVV.

This chain connects TRBV12-3 or TRBV12-4 to TRBJ2-7; 8 bases fit TRBD1. The length of the CDR3 is 13 residues. The trim removed 5 bases at V and 10 bases at J, leaving 10 bases unmatched. The CDR3 nucleotides read TGTGCCAGCAGTCCGGGACAGGCCAAGCCACAGTACTTC. Protein product: CASSPGQAKPQYF.

CDR3: CASSDGRDGQETQYF. The CDR3 DNA follows: TGTGCCAGCAGTGACGGGCGGGACGGCCAAGAGACCCAGTACTTC. This sequence joins TRBV2 and TRBJ2-5; weak D call: TRBD2 (6 bases). Trimming shortened V by 3 bases and J by 1 base, and 12 bases separated the two germline ends. Per the germline V gene, CDR1 is SNHLY and CDR2 is FYNNEI. The CDR3 is 15 amino acids.

This chain uses TRBV5-8 with TRBJ2-7, with 9 positions matching TRBD2. J gave up 6 bases and V 0 bases, and 7 bases lay outside the gene matches. This CDR3 is built from 15 residues. CDR1 is SGHTS and CDR2 is YDEGEE in the germline V gene. Here the CDR3 reads CASSLVGVAGVEQYF. The CDR3 DNA reads TGTGCCAGCAGCTTGGTAGGAGTAGCGGGAGTCGAGCAGTACTTC.

The chain recombines TRBV4-1 with TRBJ2-5; tentative D call: TRBD2 (6 bases). Trimming left V 0 bases short and J 1 base short, with 12 bases between. This CDR3 has 16 residues. CDR1 and CDR2 (germline): MGHRA, YSYEKL. The CDR3 DNA follows: TGCGCCAGCAGCCAAGAGGGGGAGGAATTCCAAGAGACCCAGTACTTC. Translation: CASSQEGEEFQETQYF.

The chain carries TRBV5-6 and TRBJ2-7; no clear D. The CDR3 totals 13 residues. With 2 bases removed from V and 1 base from J, the gap between germline ends came to 7 bases. From germline, CDR1 is SGHDT and CDR2 YYEEEE. The CDR3 region is CASSFSSSYEQYF. CDR3 coding DNA: TGTGCCAGCAGCTTCTCCAGTTCCTACGAGCAGTACTTC.

The V call is TRBV18, the J call TRBJ1-2; TRBD1 matches 10 bases. The CDR3 sequence is 17 residues long. Germline V gene sequence: CDR1 KGHSH, CDR2 LQKENI. V was clipped by 4 bases and J by 4 bases; unmatched bases: 12. The CDR3 reads CASSRNHGGQGTYGYTF. CDR3 DNA sequence: TGTGCCAGCTCACGAAATCACGGGGGACAGGGGACCTATGGCTACACCTTC.

In nucleotides, the CDR3 is TGTGCCAGCAGCTTATTGGGGCATGAGCAGTTCTTC. Its translation: CASSLLGHEQFF. The rearrangement links TRBV7-9 to TRBJ2-1, with D perhaps matching TRBD1 (5 bases). Germline-derived CDR1 and CDR2 are SEHNR and FQNEAQ (reference sequence). CDR3 length equals 12 residues. The ends were cut back, 2 bases at V and 8 bases at J, with 7 bases in the middle.

V and J are TRBV19 and TRBJ2-2, with 11 bases aligning to TRBD2. J was trimmed by 4 bases and V by 3 bases; bases with no gene match: 7. The CDR3 contains 17 residues. CDR1 LNHDA and CDR2 SQIVND come from the germline V gene (reference sequence). CDR3 nucleotides: TGTGCCAGTAGTATTGGTCTAGCGGGAGGTGGCACCGGGGAGCTGTTTTTT. Residues: CASSIGLAGGGTGELFF.

The V gene is TRBV11-2, the J gene TRBJ1-2; TRBD1 matches at 9 bases. This CDR3 comprises 14 residues. Unmatched junction bases numbered 4, after V lost 4 bases and J lost 4 bases. CDR1 and CDR2 (germline): SGHAT, FQNNGV. CDR3 bases: TGTGCCAGCAGCTCGGGACAGGGCGGCTATGGCTACACCTTC. As protein: CASSSGQGGYGYTF.

The V and J genes are TRBV7-9 and TRBJ1-2, with TRBD1 matching over 10 bases. Germline loops: CDR1 SEHNR, CDR2 FQNEAQ (reference sequence). Unmatched junction bases numbered 9, after V lost 1 base and J lost 4 bases. CDR3 size: 17 residues. CDR3 amino acids: CASSLGGARTGGYGYTF. The CDR3 DNA is TGTGCCAGCAGCTTAGGCGGGGCCCGGACAGGGGGCTATGGCTACACCTTC.

This sequence joins TRBV27 and TRBJ2-2; 7 bases line up with TRBD1. Per the germline V gene, CDR1 is MNHEY and CDR2 is SMNVEV (reference sequence). Unmatched junction bases numbered 5, after V lost 6 bases and J lost 1 base. This CDR3 has 15 amino acids. CDR3 residues: CASRTGQLNTGELFF. The CDR3 coding sequence is TGTGCCAGCAGGACGGGACAGTTGAACACCGGGGAGCTGTTTTTT.